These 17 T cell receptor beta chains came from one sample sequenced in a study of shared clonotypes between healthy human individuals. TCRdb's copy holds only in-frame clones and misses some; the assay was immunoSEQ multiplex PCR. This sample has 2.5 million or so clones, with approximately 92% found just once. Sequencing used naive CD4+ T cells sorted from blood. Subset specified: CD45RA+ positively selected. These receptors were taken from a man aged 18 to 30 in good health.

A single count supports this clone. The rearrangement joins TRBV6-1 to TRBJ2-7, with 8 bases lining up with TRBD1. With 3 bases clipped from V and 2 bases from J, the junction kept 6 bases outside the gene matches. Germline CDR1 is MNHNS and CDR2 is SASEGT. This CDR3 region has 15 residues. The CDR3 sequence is CASSDWDRQAYEQYF. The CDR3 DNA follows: TGTGCCAGCAGTGACTGGGACAGGCAAGCCTACGAGCAGTACTTC.

The CDR3 sequence is CASQGNSYNEQFF. The CDR3 nucleotides read TGTGCCAGCCAGGGGAACTCCTACAATGAGCAGTTCTTC. This chain joins TRBV2 and TRBJ2-1, with TRBD1 as a possible D gene (6 bases). The CDR3 length is 13 residues. Trimming cost V 8 bases and J 0 bases, with 8 bases left between them. Germline CDR1 and CDR2: SNHLY and FYNNEI.

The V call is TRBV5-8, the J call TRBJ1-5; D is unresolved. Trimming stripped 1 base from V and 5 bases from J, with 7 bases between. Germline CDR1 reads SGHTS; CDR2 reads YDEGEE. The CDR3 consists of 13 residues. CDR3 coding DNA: TGTGCCAGCAGCTTGTATAGGGATCAGCCCCAGCATTTT. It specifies CASSLYRDQPQHF.

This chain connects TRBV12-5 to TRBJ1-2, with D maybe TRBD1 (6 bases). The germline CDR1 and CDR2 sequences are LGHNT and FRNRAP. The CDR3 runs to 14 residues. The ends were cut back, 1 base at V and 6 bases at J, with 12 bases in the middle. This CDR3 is CASGLARGWNGYTF. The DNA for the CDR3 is TGTGCTAGTGGTTTGGCGAGGGGGTGGAATGGCTACACCTTC.

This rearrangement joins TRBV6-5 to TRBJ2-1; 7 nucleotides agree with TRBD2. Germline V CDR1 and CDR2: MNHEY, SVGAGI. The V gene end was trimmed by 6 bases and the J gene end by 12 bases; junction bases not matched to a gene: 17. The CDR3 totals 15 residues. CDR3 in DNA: TGTGCCAGCAGCTCCCTAGCGGACACGCATCTTGCGCAGTTCTTC. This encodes CASSSLADTHLAQFF.

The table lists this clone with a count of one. CDR3 DNA sequence: TGTGCCAGCAGTTTGCGTAGGTCCGGGAAGGTCGAGGGCTACACCTTC. Translating gives CASSLRRSGKVEGYTF. This chain connects TRBV28 to TRBJ1-2; D is unclear. The germline CDR1 and CDR2 sequences are MDHEN and SYDVKM. The ends were cut back, 3 bases at V and 8 bases at J, with 22 bases in the middle. The CDR3 is 16 amino acids.

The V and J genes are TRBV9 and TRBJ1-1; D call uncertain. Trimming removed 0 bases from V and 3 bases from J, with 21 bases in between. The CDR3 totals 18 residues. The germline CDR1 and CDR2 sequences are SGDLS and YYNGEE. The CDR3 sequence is CASSVASTHSRIDTEAFF. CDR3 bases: TGTGCCAGCAGCGTAGCGAGTACGCACAGTCGGATCGACACTGAAGCTTTCTTT. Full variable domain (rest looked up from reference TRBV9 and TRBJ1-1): DSGVTQTPKHLITATGQRVTLRCSPRSGDLSVYWYQQSLDQGLQFLIQYYNGEERAKGNILERFSAQQFPDLHSELNLSSLELGDSALYFCASSVASTHSRIDTEAFFGQGTRLTVV.

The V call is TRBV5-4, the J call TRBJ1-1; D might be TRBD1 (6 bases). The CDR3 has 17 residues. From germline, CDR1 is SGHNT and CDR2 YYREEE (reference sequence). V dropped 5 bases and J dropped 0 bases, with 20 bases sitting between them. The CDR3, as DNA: TGTGCCAGCAGGGGTAAGGGGGGTAACGAGGTGAACACTGAAGCTTTCTTT. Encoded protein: CASRGKGGNEVNTEAFF. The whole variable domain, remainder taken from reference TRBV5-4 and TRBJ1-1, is ETGVTQSPTHLIKTRGQQVTLRCSSQSGHNTVSWYQQALGQGPQFIFQYYREEENGRGNFPPRFSGLQFPNYSSELNVNALELDDSALYLCASRGKGGNEVNTEAFFGQGTRLTVV.

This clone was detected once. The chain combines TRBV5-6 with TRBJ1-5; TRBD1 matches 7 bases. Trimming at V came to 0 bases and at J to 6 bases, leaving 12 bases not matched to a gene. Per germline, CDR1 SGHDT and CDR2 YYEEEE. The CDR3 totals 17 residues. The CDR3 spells CASSLGSGGGAGQPQHF. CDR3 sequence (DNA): TGTGCCAGCAGCTTGGGTTCGGGAGGGGGCGCGGGTCAGCCCCAGCATTTT.

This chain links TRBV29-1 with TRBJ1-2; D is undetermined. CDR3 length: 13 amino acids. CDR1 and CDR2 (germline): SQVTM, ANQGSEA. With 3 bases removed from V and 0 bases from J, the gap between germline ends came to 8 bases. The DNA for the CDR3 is TGCAGCGTTGATAGAATAGCTAACTATGGCTACACCTTC. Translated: CSVDRIANYGYTF. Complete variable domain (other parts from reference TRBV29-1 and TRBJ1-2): SAVISQKPSRDICQRGTSLTIQCQVDSQVTMMFWYRQQPGQSLTLIATANQGSEATYESGFVIDKFPISRPNLTFSTLTVSNMSPEDSSIYLCSVDRIANYGYTFGSGTRLTVV.

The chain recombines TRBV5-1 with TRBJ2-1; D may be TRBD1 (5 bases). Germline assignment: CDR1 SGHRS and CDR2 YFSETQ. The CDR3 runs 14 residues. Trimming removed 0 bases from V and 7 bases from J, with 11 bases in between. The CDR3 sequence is CASSLVDSENEQFF. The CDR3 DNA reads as TGCGCCAGCAGCTTGGTAGACAGTGAGAATGAGCAGTTCTTC. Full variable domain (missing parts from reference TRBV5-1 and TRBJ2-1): KAGVTQTPRYLIKTRGQQVTLSCSPISGHRSVSWYQQTPGQGLQFLFEYFSETQRNKGNFPGRFSGRQFSNSRSEMNVSTLELGDSALYLCASSLVDSENEQFFGPGTRLTVL.

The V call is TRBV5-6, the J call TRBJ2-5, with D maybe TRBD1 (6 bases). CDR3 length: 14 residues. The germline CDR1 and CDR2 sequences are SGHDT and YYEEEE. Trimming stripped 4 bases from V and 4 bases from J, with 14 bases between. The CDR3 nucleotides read TGTGCCAGCAGCCTAGGAGCAGGGGTAGAGACCCAGTACTTC. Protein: CASSLGAGVETQYF.

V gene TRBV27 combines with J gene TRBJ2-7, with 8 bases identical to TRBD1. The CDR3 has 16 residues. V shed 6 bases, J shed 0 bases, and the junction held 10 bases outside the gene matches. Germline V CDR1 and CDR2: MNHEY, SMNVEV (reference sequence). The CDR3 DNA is TGTGCCAGCAGCTCGCAGGGGGCAATTGACTCCTACGAGCAGTACTTC. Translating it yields CASSSQGAIDSYEQYF.

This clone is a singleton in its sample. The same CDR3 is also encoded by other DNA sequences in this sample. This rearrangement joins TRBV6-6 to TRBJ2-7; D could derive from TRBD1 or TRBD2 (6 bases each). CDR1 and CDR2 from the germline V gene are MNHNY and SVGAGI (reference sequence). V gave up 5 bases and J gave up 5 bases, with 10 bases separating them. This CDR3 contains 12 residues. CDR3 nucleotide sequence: TGTGCCAGCAGTCGAAGGGGGGACGAGCAGTACTTC. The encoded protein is CASSRRGDEQYF.

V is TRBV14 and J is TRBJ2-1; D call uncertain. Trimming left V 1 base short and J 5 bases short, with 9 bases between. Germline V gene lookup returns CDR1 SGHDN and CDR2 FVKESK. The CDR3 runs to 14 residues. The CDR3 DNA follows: TGTGCCAGCAGCCAAGGGGCGGAAGACAATGAGCAGTTCTTC. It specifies CASSQGAEDNEQFF.

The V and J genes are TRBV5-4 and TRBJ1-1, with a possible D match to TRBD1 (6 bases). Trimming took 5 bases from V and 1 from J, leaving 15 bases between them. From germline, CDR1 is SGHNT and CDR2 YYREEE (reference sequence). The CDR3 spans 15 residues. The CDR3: CASSKRQVGNTEAFF. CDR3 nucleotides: TGTGCCAGCAGTAAAAGACAGGTAGGGAACACTGAAGCTTTCTTT.

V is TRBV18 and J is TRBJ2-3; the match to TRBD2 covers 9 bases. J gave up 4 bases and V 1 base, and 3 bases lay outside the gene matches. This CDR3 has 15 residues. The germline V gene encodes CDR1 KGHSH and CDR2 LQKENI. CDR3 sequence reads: CASSPRGTSPDTQYF. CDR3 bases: TGTGCCAGCTCACCACGGGGGACTAGCCCAGATACGCAGTATTTT.